This TCR beta chain was sequenced in a study of blood T cells in healthy people across ages. Primed by a sample-barcoded 5' primer and a J-beta primer mix, a second PCR proceeded for roughly 7 to 12 cycles. TCRdb re-analysed the 5' RACE reads in MiXCR, keeping a single row per CDR3 protein. The repertoire consists of roughly 700,000 distinct CDR3 sequences, with around 48% occurring once and the leading ten covering 30% to 40%. Trimming took 1 base from V and 4 from J, leaving 12 bases between them. The length of the CDR3 is 15 residues. Looked up from germline, CDR1 is LGHNA and CDR2 is YSLEER. The sample was blood. The rearrangement joins TRBV4-3 to TRBJ2-3; no clear D gene. The clonotype comes from a woman aged 55-69 years in good health. The CDR3 DNA follows: TGCGCCAGCAGCCAAGTTGTCCAAAACCCAGATACGCAGTATTTT. Translated, it gives CASSQVVQNPDTQYF.